This section outlines one T cell receptor beta chain sequence together with its context. V lost 4 bases to trimming and J lost 1 base; unmatched junction nucleotides: 8. CDR3 length: 17 residues. The germline gives CDR1 SNHLY, CDR2 FYNNEI. This entry belongs to a study of blood T cell repertoires in COVID-19. Profiling relied on immunoSEQ multiplex PCR, and the TCRdb table lists in-frame clones only, not all of them. The sample carries approximately 240,000 clones, approximately 90% recorded once. Participant-given clinical history determined each cohort assignment. J is TRBJ2-7 and V is TRBV2; 12 nucleotides agree with TRBD2. The sample comprised PBMCs or T cells enriched from blood (not recorded which). The TCR sequence derives from a woman in her 30s with acute COVID-19. This chain's CDR3 is CASSASGTSGPSYEQYF. Written as DNA, the CDR3 is TGTGCCAGCAGTGCTAGCGGGACTAGCGGGCCGTCCTACGAGCAGTACTTC.